Described below is a single T cell receptor beta chain sequence and its context. Its antigen remains unknown. This specimen belongs to a study of T cell responses to AZD1222 COVID-19 vaccine. Study outcomes and limitations: Increased Spike-specific TCR breadth and depth were observed after two AZD1222 doses. Only after the peak T cell response were repertoires sampled. As reported, nearly half of all spike-specific TCRs target variant regions that are unmutated.

Clones were read by immunoSEQ multiplex PCR, and TCRdb kept only the in-frame ones, dropping some. Of 150,000 to 200,000 clones listed, around 94% are singletons. The sample consisted of peripheral blood, taken on day 0 of AZD1222 vaccination. This receptor was taken from an adult in good health.

The CDR3 DNA sequence: TGTGCCAGCAGCCCCCGGGTGGCCCAGGGGACCGGGGAGCTGTTTTTT. Translating gives CASSPRVAQGTGELFF. The rearrangement uses TRBV11-2 and TRBJ2-2; D perhaps matches TRBD1 (6 bases). Germline V gene data show CDR1 as SGHAT and CDR2 as FQNNGV. Trimming cost V 5 bases and J 5 bases, with 18 bases left between them. CDR3 length equals 16 residues.